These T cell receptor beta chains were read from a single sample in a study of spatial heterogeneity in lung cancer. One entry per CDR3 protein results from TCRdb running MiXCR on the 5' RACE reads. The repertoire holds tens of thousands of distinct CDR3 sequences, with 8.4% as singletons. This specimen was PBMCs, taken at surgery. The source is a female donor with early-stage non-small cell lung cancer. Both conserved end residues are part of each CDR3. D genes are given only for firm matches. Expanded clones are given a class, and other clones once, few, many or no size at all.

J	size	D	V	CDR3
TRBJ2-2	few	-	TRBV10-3	CATMAVPGNTGELFF
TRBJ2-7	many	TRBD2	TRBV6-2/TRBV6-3	CASSWRLAGGESYEQYF
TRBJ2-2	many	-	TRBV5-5	CASSFGAGELFF
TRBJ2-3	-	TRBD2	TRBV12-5	CASAIQGGADTQYF
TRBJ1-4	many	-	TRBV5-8	CASSLGTGPYEKLFF
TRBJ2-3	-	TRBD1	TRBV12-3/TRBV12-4	CASSLYRGASTDTQYF
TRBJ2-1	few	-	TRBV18	CASSSPGNSPYNEQFF
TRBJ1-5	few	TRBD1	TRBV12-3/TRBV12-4	CASSLKQGAHQPQHF
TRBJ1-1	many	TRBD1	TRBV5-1	CASSTTGMNTEAFF
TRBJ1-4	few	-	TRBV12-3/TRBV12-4	CASSPGSTNEKLFF
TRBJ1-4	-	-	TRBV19	CASSAPAGGALEKLFF
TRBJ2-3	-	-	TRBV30	CAWSLGATDTQYF
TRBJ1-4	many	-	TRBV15	CATSRGLSNEKLFF
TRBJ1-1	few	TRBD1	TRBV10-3	CAISDRDRGNTEAFF
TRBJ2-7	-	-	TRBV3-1	CASSRTPGPLSYEQYF
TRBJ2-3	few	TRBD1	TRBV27	CASSSPTGGAGDTQYF
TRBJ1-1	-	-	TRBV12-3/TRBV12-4	CASSIGGAGFF
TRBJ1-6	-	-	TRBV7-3	CASSLTGGWNSPLHF
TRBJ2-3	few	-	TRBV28	CASSSSGSLTDTQYF
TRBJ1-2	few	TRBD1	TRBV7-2	CASSLVVRQGSYGYTF
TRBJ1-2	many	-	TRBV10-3	CAISDATGYTF
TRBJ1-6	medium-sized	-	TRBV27	CASSLSLGYSPLHF
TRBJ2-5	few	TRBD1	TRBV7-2	CASSSPGQGRETQYF
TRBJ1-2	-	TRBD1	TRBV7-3	CASSTPGQGTFGYGYTF
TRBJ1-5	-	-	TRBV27	CASSSPFEGQPQHF
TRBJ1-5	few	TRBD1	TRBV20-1	CSAQDRAPNQPQHF
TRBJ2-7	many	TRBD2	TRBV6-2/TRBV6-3	CATAPWLAVSYEQYF
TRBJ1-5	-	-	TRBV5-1	CASSLGADIQPQHF
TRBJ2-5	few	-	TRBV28	CASTTLPAPQTQYF
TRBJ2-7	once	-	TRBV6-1	CAPSSGYLSFEQYF
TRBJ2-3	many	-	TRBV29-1	CSVPLLGTTDTQYF
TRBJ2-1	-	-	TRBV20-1	CSAPAPYSKRGGDSYNEQFF
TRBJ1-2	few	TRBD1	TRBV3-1	CASSQTGTGVGYTF